The 3 T cell receptor beta chains below were found in one sample sequenced in a study of blood T cell repertoires in COVID-19. The method was immunoSEQ multiplex PCR; TCRdb's version includes in-frame clones alone and lacks a portion of them. Among roughly 120,000 clones listed, around 86% were seen once. The sample consisted of peripheral blood. The receptors stem from a man in his 70s with acute or convalescent COVID-19.

Written as DNA, the CDR3 is TGTGCCAGCAGCGGACTAGCGGGCCCTACGAACACCGGGGAGCTGTTTTTT. This translates into CASSGLAGPTNTGELFF. The rearrangement joins TRBV5-4 to TRBJ2-2; TRBD2 matches 11 bases. This CDR3 spans 17 amino acids. V shed 4 bases, J shed 0 bases, and the junction held 5 bases outside the gene matches. Germline-derived CDR1 and CDR2 are SGHNT and YYREEE (reference sequence).

This clone has just one count. The V and J genes are TRBV6-5 and TRBJ2-1; a possible D gene is TRBD2 (6 bases). CDR1 MNHEY and CDR2 SVGAGI come from the germline V gene. The germline V and J ends were trimmed by 10 bases and 6 bases, with 22 bases remaining between them. The CDR3 runs 15 residues. The CDR3 DNA sequence: TGTGCCACCCTTGGAGCGTCCCTGCGGGGCAATGAGCAGTTCTTC. Protein: CATLGASLRGNEQFF.

The genes are TRBV30 and TRBJ2-1; TRBD2 matches 8 bases. The CDR3 is 14 residues long. CDR1 is GTSNPN and CDR2 is SVGIG in the germline V gene (reference sequence). Unmatched junction bases numbered 7, after V lost 5 bases and J lost 4 bases. This chain's CDR3 is CAWSGSGRYNEQFF. The CDR3 DNA reads as TGTGCCTGGTCGGGGAGCGGGAGATACAATGAGCAGTTCTTC. Using reference TRBV30 and TRBJ2-1 for the parts outside the CDR3, the full variable domain is SQTIHQWPATLVQPVGSPLSLECTVEGTSNPNLYWYRQAAGRGLQLLFYSVGIGQISSEVPQNLSASRPQDRQFILSSKKLLLSDSGFYLCAWSGSGRYNEQFFGPGTRLTVL.